This TCR beta chain was found in a study of cytomegalovirus exposure and HLA in healthy donors. The PCR contained 60 Vbeta and 13 Jbeta primers. The assay was immunoSEQ multiplex PCR, and TCRdb's table has in-frame clones only and misses some. The sample records around 100,000 clones, nearly 75% being singletons. This clone was seen only once. Its antigen is not known. Donors were nominally healthy when sampled, though unrecorded immune exposures were likely. Germline V gives CDR1 SGHTA, CDR2 FQGNSA. CDR3 length equals 16 residues. Trimming removed 5 bases from V and 5 bases from J; junction bases left unmatched: 11. The study, taken as a whole, reports: At a 0.05 false discovery rate, a later analysis found approximately 17,000 TCR beta sequences to be associated with HLA alleles. Most TCR sequences were uncommon, yet certain public TCRs appeared in many donors.

V and J are TRBV7-2 and TRBJ2-2, with 7 bases matching TRBD1. Sequenced sample: PBMCs. This receptor was identified in a man under 40 in good health and CMV-seropositive. The CDR3 region is CASSPEGAVGTGELFF. DNA for the CDR3: TGTGCCAGCAGCCCAGAGGGGGCGGTGGGGACCGGGGAGCTGTTTTTT.